This T cell receptor beta chain was identified in a study of beta chain features in type 1 diabetes. The study's findings and limits: The similarity of naive, central memory and Treg TCRB repertoires appeared greater among patients than among healthy donors. When Type 1 diabetes patients were examined, their TCRB CDR3s proved moderately but significantly shorter in all four CD4+ subsets. The study left unresolved whether HLA type influences TCRB rearrangement. Using cDNA template may skew counts toward highly expressing activated cells.

The investigators reverse transcribed all of the isolated RNA, so they sequenced expressed TCRB transcripts. TCRdb's copy holds only in-frame clones and misses some; the assay was immunoSEQ multiplex PCR. The sample lists some 660,000 clones, about 14% seen once, with approximately 0.039% in the top ten. CDR1 and CDR2 (germline): SGDLS, YYNGEE. The CDR3 totals 14 residues. V shed 0 bases and J 5 bases; nucleotides not matched to a gene: 2. Of note for this clone: Its antigen is not known. Other nucleotide sequences in the sample specify the same CDR3.

Naive, central memory, regulatory and stem cell-like memory cells within the CD4+ compartment were sorted using CD45RO/CCR7/CD25/CD127/CD95/CD27. This clonotype originated in a man in his late teens or twenties with type 1 diabetes. This sequence joins TRBV9 and TRBJ2-7, with 10 nucleotides matching TRBD2. The source material was naive CD4+ T cells from blood. The DNA for the CDR3 is TGTGCCAGCAGCGTAGGCCTAGCGGGAGACGAGCAGTACTTC. Translation gives CASSVGLAGDEQYF.